This TCR beta chain was sequenced for a study of shared clonotypes between healthy human individuals. Across the whole study: A donor's plate count was three for CD4 naive and three for CD4 memory; CD8 naive had two and CD8 memory one. Study-wide results and caveats: Generally, estimated richness proved larger in naive subsets than it did in memory subsets.

Germline-derived CDR1 and CDR2 are SGHRS and YFSETQ. This CDR3 is built from 17 residues. Trimming left V 4 bases short and J 0 bases short, with 17 bases between. Produced via immunoSEQ multiplex PCR; TCRdb's table is partial and in-frame only. The sample carries more than 500,000 clones, 90% to 95% recorded once. Selected positively for CCR7 and CD45RO-negative, naive CD8 cells excluded terminally differentiated effector memory CD45RA+ cells. This clone has just one count. Antigen: not known. Sequences were obtained from naive CD8+ T cells sorted from blood. The sequence came from a woman in her twenties or thirties in good health. V is TRBV5-1 and J is TRBJ2-4; D is possibly TRBD1 or TRBD2 (5 bases each). As DNA, the CDR3 is TGCGCCAGCAGCGGCAACGAGGGACCCGAAGCCAAAAACATTCAGTACTTC. Protein sequence: CASSGNEGPEAKNIQYF. The complete variable domain, with remaining parts taken from reference TRBV5-1 and TRBJ2-4, reads KAGVTQTPRYLIKTRGQQVTLSCSPISGHRSVSWYQQTPGQGLQFLFEYFSETQRNKGNFPGRFSGRQFSNSRSEMNVSTLELGDSALYLCASSGNEGPEAKNIQYFGAGTRLSVL.